The TCR beta chain described here comes from a study of T cells after yellow fever vaccination. Overall study: Preparation of the low-cell-number fractions used SMART-Seq v4 Ultra Low Input. Study-level findings and limits: Booster sampling recovered most clones from primary vaccination (around 97% CD4, over 75% CD8). Weaker, the secondary response peaked sooner, at day 5 versus 15. Clonotype sharing between CD4 and CD8 compartments was small.

TCRdb recomputed calls from the 5' RACE reads with MiXCR, one row per CDR3 protein. The data show about 330,000 distinct CDR3 sequences, 8.1% seen once. This clonotype has more than one count but fewer than ten. Its antigen remains unknown. V lost 5 bases to trimming and J lost 4 bases, with 11 bases between them. Germline loops: CDR1 SEHNR, CDR2 FQNEAQ (reference sequence). The CDR3 runs to 13 residues. The chain uses TRBV7-9 and TRBJ1-2; no definite D call. The sequence was collected from a man younger than 35 who received the YFV17D yellow fever vaccine. Sample: PBMCs, taken about 49 days after the first yellow fever vaccination. The CDR3 DNA sequence: TGTGCCAGCAGCCCCACGGAACTCTATGGCTACACCTTC. Its translation: CASSPTELYGYTF.